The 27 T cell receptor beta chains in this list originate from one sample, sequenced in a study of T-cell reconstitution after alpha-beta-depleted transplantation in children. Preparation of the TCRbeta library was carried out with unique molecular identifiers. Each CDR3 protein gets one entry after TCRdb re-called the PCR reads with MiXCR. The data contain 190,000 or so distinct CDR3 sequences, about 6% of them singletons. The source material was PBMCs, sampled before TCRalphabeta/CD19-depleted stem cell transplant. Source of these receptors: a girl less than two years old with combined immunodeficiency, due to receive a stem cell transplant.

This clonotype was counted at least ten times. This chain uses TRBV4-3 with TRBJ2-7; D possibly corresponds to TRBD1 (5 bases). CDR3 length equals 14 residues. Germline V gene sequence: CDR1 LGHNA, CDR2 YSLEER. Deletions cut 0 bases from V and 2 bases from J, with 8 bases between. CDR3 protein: CASSQDRTPYEQYF. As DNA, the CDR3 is TGCGCCAGCAGCCAAGATAGGACACCCTACGAGCAGTACTTC.

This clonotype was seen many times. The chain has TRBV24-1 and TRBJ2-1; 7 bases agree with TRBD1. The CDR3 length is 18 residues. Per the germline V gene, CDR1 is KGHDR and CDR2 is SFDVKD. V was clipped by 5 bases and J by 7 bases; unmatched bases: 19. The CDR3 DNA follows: TGTGCCACCAGTGCGAAATGGTCTGGACAGGCAAAGGGTAATGAGCAGTTCTTC. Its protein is CATSAKWSGQAKGNEQFF.

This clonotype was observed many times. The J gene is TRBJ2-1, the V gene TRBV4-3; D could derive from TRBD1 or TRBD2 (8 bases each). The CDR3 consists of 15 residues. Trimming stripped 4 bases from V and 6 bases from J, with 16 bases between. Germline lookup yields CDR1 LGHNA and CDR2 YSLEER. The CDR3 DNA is TGCGCCAGCAGCCTACATAGCGGGACAGGCAATGAGCAGTTCTTC. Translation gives CASSLHSGTGNEQFF.

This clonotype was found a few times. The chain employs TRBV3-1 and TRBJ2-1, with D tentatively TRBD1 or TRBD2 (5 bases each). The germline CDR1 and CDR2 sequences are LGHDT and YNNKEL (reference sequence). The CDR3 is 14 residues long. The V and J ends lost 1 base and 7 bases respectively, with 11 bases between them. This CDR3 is CASSQATGANEQFF. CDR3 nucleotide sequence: TGTGCCAGCAGCCAAGCGACCGGGGCAAATGAGCAGTTCTTC.

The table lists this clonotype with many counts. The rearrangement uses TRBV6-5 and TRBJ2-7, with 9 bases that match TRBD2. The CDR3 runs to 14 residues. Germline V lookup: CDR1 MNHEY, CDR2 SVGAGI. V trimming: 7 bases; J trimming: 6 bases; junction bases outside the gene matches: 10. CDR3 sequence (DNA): TGTGCCAGCAAGAAGGCGGGAGGGCTCTTCGAGCAGTACTTC. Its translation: CASKKAGGLFEQYF.

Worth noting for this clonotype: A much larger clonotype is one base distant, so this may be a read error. The DNA of the CDR3 is TGTGCCACCAACAGTGGACGACAGGGGGGCTCCTACGAGCAGTACTTC. Translated, it gives CATNSGRQGGSYEQYF. The V call is TRBV15, the J call TRBJ2-7; 9 bases map to TRBD1. CDR3 length: 16 residues. Germline V lookup: CDR1 LNHNV, CDR2 YYDKDF (reference sequence). Germline trimming cut 7 bases from V and 0 bases from J; bases unmatched to any gene: 10.

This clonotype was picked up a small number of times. The chain's CDR3 is CASSQVPLRGVSYEQYF. Here the CDR3 DNA reads TGTGCCAGCAGCCAAGTACCCTTGCGGGGGGTTTCCTACGAGCAGTACTTC. The chain is built from TRBV4-2 and TRBJ2-7, with 8 bases lining up with TRBD2. Trimming cost V 1 base and J 1 base; bases outside gene matches: 9. The CDR3 extends over 17 amino acids. The V gene's germline CDR1 is LGHNA and CDR2 YNFKEQ.

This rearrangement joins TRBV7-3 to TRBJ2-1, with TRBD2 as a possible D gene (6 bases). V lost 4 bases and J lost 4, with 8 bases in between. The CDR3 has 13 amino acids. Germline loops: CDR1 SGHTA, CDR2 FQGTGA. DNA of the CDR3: TGTGCCAGCAGCTGGGACTTGTACAATGAGCAGTTCTTC. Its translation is CASSWDLYNEQFF.

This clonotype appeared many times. This chain's CDR3 is CASSVGDYGYTF. The CDR3 DNA is TGTGCCAGCAGTGTGGGGGATTATGGCTACACCTTC. The V and J genes are TRBV25-1 and TRBJ1-2; D perhaps matches TRBD1 (5 bases). V lost 4 bases, J lost 5 bases, and 8 bases lay in between. The CDR3 consists of 12 residues. Germline V gene lookup returns CDR1 MGHDK and CDR2 SYGVNS.

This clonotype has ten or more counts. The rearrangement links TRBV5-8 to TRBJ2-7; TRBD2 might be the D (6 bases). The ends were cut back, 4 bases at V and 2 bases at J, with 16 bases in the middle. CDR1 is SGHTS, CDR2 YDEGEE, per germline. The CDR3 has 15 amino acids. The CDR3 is CASSLGTAATYEQYF. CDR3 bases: TGTGCCAGCAGCCTAGGGACTGCCGCGACCTACGAGCAGTACTTC.

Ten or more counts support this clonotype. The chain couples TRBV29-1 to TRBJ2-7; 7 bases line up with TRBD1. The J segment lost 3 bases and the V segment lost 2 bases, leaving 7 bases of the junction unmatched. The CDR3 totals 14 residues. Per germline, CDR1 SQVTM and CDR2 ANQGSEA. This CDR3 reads CSVERQGDGYEQYF. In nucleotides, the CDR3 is TGCAGCGTTGAACGGCAGGGGGACGGCTACGAGCAGTACTTC.

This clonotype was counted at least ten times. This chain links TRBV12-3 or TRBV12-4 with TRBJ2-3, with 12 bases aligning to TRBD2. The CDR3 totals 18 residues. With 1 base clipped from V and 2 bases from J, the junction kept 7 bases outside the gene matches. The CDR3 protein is CASSLGLAGAGNTDTQYF. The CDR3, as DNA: TGTGCCAGCAGTTTAGGACTAGCGGGAGCGGGGAACACAGATACGCAGTATTTT.

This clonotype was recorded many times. The CDR3 nucleotides are TGCAGCGTTGGGGGAGTAGCGGGAGTTCGCCATGGAAATGAGCAGTTCTTC. Protein: CSVGGVAGVRHGNEQFF. J is TRBJ2-1 and V is TRBV29-1; 9 positions match TRBD2. The CDR3 has 17 residues. With V trimmed by 4 bases and J by 7 bases, 17 bases remained unmatched. Germline V CDR1 and CDR2: SQVTM, ANQGSEA.

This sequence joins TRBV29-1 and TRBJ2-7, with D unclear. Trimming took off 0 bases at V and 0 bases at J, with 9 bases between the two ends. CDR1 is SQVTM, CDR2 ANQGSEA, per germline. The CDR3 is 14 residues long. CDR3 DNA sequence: TGCAGCGTTGAAGATCTGGGCAGCTCCTACGAGCAGTACTTC. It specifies CSVEDLGSSYEQYF.

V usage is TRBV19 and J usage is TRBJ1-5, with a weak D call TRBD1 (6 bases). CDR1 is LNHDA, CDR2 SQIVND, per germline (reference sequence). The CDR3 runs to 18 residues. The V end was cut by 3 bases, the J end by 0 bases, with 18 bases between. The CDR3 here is CASSIFGLRTDSNQPQHF. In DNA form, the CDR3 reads TGTGCCAGTAGTATTTTTGGGTTACGGACAGATAGCAATCAGCCCCAGCATTTT.

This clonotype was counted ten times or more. Here the CDR3 reads CASSQGWTSGSVSYNEQFF. In DNA form, the CDR3 reads TGCGCCAGCAGCCAGGGGTGGACTAGCGGGTCGGTCTCCTACAATGAGCAGTTCTTC. This sequence joins TRBV4-1 and TRBJ2-1, with TRBD2 matching over 11 bases. The CDR3 extends over 19 amino acids. Germline V CDR1 and CDR2: MGHRA, YSYEKL. The J segment lost 0 bases and the V segment lost 3 bases, leaving 10 bases of the junction unmatched.

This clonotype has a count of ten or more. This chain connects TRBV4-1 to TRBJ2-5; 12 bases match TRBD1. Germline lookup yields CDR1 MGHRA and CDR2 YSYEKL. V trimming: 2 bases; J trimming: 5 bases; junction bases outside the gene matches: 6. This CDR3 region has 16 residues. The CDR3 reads CASSQYGTGGRETQYF. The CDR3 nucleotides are TGCGCCAGCAGCCAATATGGGACAGGGGGCCGGGAGACCCAGTACTTC.

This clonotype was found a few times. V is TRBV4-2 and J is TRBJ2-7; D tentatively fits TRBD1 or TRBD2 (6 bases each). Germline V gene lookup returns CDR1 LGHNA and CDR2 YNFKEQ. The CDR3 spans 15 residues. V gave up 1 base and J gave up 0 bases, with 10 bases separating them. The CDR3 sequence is CASSQGGTFSYEQYF. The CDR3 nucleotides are TGTGCCAGCAGCCAAGGCGGGACATTCTCCTACGAGCAGTACTTC.

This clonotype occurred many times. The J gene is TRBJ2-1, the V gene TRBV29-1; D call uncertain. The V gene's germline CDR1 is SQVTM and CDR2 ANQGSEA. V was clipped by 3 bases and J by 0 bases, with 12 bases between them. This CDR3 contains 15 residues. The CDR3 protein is CSVEGGRSSYNEQFF. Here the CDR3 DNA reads TGCAGCGTTGAGGGCGGCCGGAGCTCCTACAATGAGCAGTTCTTC.

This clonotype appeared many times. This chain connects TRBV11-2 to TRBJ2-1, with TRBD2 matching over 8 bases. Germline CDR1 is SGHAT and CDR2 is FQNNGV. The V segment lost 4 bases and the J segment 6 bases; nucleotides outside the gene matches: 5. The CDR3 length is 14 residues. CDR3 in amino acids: CASSSFGRANEQFF. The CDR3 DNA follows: TGTGCCAGCAGCTCATTCGGGAGGGCCAATGAGCAGTTCTTC.

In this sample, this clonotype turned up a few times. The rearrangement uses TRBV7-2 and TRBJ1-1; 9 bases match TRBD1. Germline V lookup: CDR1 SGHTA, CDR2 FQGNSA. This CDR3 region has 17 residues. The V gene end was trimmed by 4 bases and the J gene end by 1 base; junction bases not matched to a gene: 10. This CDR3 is CASSSPRTGAGNTEAFF. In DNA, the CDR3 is TGTGCCAGCAGCTCGCCCAGGACAGGGGCAGGGAACACTGAAGCTTTCTTT.

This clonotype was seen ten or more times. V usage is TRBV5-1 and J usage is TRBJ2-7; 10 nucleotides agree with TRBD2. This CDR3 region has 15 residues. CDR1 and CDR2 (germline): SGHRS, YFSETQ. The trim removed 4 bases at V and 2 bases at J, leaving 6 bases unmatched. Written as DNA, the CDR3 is TGCGCCAGCAGCACCCTGACTAGCGGGCCCTACGAGCAGTACTTC. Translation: CASSTLTSGPYEQYF.

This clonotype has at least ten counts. The CDR3 nucleotides read TGTGCCAGCAGCTTTTACGGGGGGACCCTGGGCGAGCAGTACTTC. It translates to CASSFYGGTLGEQYF. This chain connects TRBV14 to TRBJ2-7; 7 nucleotides align to TRBD2. CDR1 is SGHDN and CDR2 is FVKESK in the germline V gene. V shed 5 bases, J shed 6 bases, and the junction held 13 bases outside the gene matches. This CDR3 has 15 residues.

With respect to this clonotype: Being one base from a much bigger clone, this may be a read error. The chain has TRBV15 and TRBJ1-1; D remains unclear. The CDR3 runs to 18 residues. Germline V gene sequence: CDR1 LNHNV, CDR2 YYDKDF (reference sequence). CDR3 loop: CSTSRGPVAVITNTEAFF. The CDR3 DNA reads TGTTCCACCAGCAGAGGACCCGTCGCTGTAATCACTAACACTGAAGCTTTCTTT. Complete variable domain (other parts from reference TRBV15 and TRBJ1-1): DAMVIQNPRYQVTQFGKPVTLSCSQTLNHNVMYWYQQKSSQAPKLLFHYYDKDFNNEADTPDNFQSRRPNTSFCFLDIRSPGLGDTAMYLCSTSRGPVAVITNTEAFFGQGTRLTVV.

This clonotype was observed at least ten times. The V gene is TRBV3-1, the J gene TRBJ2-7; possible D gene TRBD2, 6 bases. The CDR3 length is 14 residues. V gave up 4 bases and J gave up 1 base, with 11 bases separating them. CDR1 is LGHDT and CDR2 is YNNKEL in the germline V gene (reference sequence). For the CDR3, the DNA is TGTGCCAGCAGCCGTAGCGGAACTTCCTACGAGCAGTACTTC. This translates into CASSRSGTSYEQYF.

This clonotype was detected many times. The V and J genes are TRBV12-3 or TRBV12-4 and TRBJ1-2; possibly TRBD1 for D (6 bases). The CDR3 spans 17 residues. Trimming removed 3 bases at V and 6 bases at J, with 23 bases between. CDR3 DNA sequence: TGTGCCAGCAGTTTTAGCGAGGGGGACAAGTACTTCAATGGCTACACCTTC. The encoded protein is CASSFSEGDKYFNGYTF.

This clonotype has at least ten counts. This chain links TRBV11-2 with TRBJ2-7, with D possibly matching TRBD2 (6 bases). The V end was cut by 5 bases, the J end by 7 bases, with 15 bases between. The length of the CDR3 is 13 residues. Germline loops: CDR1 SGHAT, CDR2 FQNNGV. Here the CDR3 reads CASSVGGGAEQYF. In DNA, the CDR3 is TGTGCCAGCAGCGTAGGTGGCGGGGCGGAGCAGTACTTC.